The rows below give T cell receptor beta chains drawn from one sample of a study of cytomegalovirus exposure and HLA in healthy donors. Sequencing used immunoSEQ multiplex PCR; TCRdb keeps in-frame clones, though not all of them. The data hold about 130,000 clones, with about 76% observed a single time. The sample was PBMCs. The receptors stem from a man aged 18 to 35 in good health and CMV-seronegative. Each CDR3 is given with its conserved first and last residue. D genes are given only for firm matches. Clone sizes are given selectively: once, few, many, or a class where the clone is expanded.

>-|TRBV6-4|TRBJ2-1|TRBD1
CASSLGQGIDEQFF
TGTGCCAGCAGCTTGGGACAGGGAATCGATGAGCAGTTCTTC
>-|TRBV18|TRBJ2-7|TRBD1
CASSPWTGDEQYF
TGTGCCAGCTCACCCTGGACAGGGGACGAGCAGTACTTC
>-|TRBV28|TRBJ2-7|-
CASRPGTSLYEQYF
TGTGCCAGCAGGCCCGGGACATCGCTCTACGAGCAGTACTTC
>few|TRBV29-1|TRBJ2-7|TRBD1
CSVAGGSNEQYF
TGCAGCGTTGCAGGGGGATCGAACGAGCAGTACTTC
>-|TRBV10-3|TRBJ1-1|-
CAIRLEGLNTEAFF
TGTGCCATCAGGCTGGAGGGCCTTAACACTGAAGCTTTCTTT
>-|TRBV7-7|TRBJ1-1|-
CASSPLVRTVGTEAFF
TGTGCTAGCAGCCCACTAGTCAGGACAGTTGGAACTGAAGCTTTCTTT
>-|TRBV5-1|TRBJ2-7|-
CASSLVVYEQYF
TGCGCCAGCAGCTTGGTGGTATACGAGCAGTACTTC
>-|TRBV30|TRBJ2-1|-
CAWSGLRQALSTYNEQFF
TGTGCCTGGAGTGGCCTACGACAGGCTTTAAGCACCTACAATGAGCAGTTCTTC
>-|TRBV5-4|TRBJ1-1|TRBD1
CASSSLPGQGLHTEAFF
TGTGCCAGCAGCTCGTTACCGGGACAGGGCCTTCACACTGAAGCTTTCTTT
>-|TRBV11-2|TRBJ2-3|TRBD2
CASSLALAGALTDTQYF
TGTGCCAGCAGCTTAGCCCTAGCGGGGGCCTTAACAGATACGCAGTATTTT
>-|TRBV30|TRBJ1-3|TRBD1
CAWGQGAIGNTIYF
TGTGCCTGGGGACAGGGGGCAATAGGAAACACCATATATTTT
>few|TRBV10-3|TRBJ1-5|-
CAISELRDQPQHF
TGTGCCATCAGTGAGTTGAGGGATCAGCCCCAGCATTTT
>-|TRBV28|TRBJ1-5|-
CASRILILETPNQPQHF
TGTGCCAGCAGAATCCTTATCTTGGAGACTCCTAATCAGCCCCAGCATTTT
>-|TRBV6-1|TRBJ1-2|TRBD1
CASRPGQGDGYTF
TGTGCCAGCAGGCCGGGACAGGGAGATGGCTACACCTTC
>once|TRBV6-5|TRBJ1-5|-
CASSTLQGSGQPQHF
TGTGCCAGCAGCACCCTACAGGGTTCGGGGCAGCCCCAGCATTTT